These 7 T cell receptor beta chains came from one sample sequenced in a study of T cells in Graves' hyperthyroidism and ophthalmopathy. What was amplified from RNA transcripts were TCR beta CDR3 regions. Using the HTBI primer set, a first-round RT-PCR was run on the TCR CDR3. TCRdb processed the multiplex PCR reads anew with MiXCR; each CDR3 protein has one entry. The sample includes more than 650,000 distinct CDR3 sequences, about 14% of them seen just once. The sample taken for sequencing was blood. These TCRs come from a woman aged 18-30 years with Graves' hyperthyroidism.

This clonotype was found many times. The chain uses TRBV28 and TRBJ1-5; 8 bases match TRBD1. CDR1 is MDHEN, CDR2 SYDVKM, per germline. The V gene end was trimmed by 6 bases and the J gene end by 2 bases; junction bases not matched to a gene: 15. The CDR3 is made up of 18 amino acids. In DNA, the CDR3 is TGTGCCAGCAGACCGACAGGGGCGACTAGGTATGGCAATCAGCCCCAGCATTTT. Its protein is CASRPTGATRYGNQPQHF.

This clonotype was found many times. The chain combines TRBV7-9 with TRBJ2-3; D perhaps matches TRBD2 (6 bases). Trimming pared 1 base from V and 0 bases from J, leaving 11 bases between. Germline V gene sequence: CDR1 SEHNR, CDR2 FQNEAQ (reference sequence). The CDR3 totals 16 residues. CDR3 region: CASSLETGTSTDTQYF. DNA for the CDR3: TGTGCCAGCAGCTTAGAAACCGGGACTAGCACAGATACGCAGTATTTT.

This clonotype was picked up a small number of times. The CDR3 DNA reads as TGTGCCAGCAGCTTAGCGGGGTTACGCACAGATACGCAGTATTTT. It codes for CASSLAGLRTDTQYF. The chain has TRBV7-2 and TRBJ2-3; D is undetermined. V shed 0 bases and J shed 1 base, with 8 bases lying between them. The CDR3 is 15 residues long. Germline loops: CDR1 SGHTA, CDR2 FQGNSA.

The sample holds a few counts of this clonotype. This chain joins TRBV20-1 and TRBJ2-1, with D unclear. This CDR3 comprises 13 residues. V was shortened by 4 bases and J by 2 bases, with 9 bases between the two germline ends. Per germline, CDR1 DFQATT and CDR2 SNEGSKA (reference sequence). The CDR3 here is CSANYVTYNEQFF. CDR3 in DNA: TGCAGTGCTAATTACGTAACCTACAATGAGCAGTTCTTC.

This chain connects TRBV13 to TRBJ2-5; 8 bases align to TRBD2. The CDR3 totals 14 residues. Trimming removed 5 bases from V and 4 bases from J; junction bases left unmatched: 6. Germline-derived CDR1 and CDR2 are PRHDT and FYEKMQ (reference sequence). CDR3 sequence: CASSPWAGGETQYF. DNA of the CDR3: TGTGCCAGCAGCCCCTGGGCGGGAGGAGAGACCCAGTACTTC.

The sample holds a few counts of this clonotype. The DNA of the CDR3 is TGTGCCAGCAGCTCAATCCTGTCGCGTGAAGATACGCAGTATTTT. It yields the protein CASSSILSREDTQYF. This chain connects TRBV11-2 to TRBJ2-3; unclear D gene. Germline-derived CDR1 and CDR2 are SGHAT and FQNNGV. Trimming stripped 4 bases from V and 5 bases from J, with 16 bases between. The CDR3 totals 15 residues.

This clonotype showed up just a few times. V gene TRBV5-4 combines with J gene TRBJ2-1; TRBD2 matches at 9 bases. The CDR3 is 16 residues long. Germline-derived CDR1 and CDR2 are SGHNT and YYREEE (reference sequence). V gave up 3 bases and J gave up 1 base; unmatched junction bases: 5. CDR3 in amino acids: CASSSLLAGSYNEQFF. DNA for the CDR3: TGTGCCAGCAGCTCGCTCCTAGCGGGATCCTACAATGAGCAGTTCTTC.